Listed below are T cell receptor beta chains from one sample, sequenced in a study of blood T cell repertoires in COVID-19. Here immunoSEQ multiplex PCR was the method, and the copy in TCRdb shows in-frame clones only, minus some. This table has around 230,000 clones, 87% appearing once. Sequences were obtained from peripheral blood. The receptors were sampled from a man aged 60 to 75 who had recovered from COVID-19. The CDR3 runs from the conserved cysteine through the conserved F or W. Each record gives: clone size, D gene, V gene, J gene, CDR3 protein, CDR3 DNA. The D gene is left open where the match is weak. Rows give clone size only sometimes, using once, few, many, or a class for an expanded clone.

size: .; D: TRBD1; V: TRBV27; J: TRBJ1-2; CDR3: CASSPVTGGGGYTF; DNA: TGTGCCAGCAGTCCAGTTACAGGGGGAGGTGGCTACACCTTC
size: .; D: .; V: TRBV27; J: TRBJ2-7; CDR3: CASSLGGGTYEQYF; DNA: TGTGCCAGCAGTTTAGGAGGCGGGACCTACGAGCAGTACTTC
size: .; D: .; V: TRBV10-3; J: TRBJ2-7; CDR3: CAIRNRVSYEQYF; DNA: TGTGCCATCAGAAACAGGGTCTCCTACGAGCAGTACTTC
size: .; D: TRBD2; V: TRBV29-1; J: TRBJ2-1; CDR3: CSVERERGAYYNEQFF; DNA: TGCAGCGTTGAGAGAGAGCGGGGGGCATACTACAATGAGCAGTTCTTC
size: few; D: TRBD1; V: TRBV6-5; J: TRBJ2-3; CDR3: CASYKGARDTQYF; DNA: TGTGCCAGCTATAAGGGGGCTCGGGATACGCAGTATTTT
size: .; D: .; V: TRBV28; J: TRBJ2-1; CDR3: CASSLTRSYNEQFF; DNA: TGTGCCAGCAGTTTAACCAGGTCCTACAATGAGCAGTTCTTC
size: .; D: .; V: TRBV3-1/TRBV3-2; J: TRBJ1-4; CDR3: CASSHTATDSEKLFF; DNA: TGTGCCAGCAGCCATACGGCGACAGATAGTGAAAAACTGTTTTTT
size: .; D: TRBD1; V: TRBV2; J: TRBJ1-1; CDR3: CASRTGGGTEAFF; DNA: TGTGCCAGCAGGACAGGGGGGGGCACTGAAGCTTTCTTT
size: .; D: .; V: TRBV18; J: TRBJ2-3; CDR3: CASSPRGGRVDTQYF; DNA: TGTGCCAGCTCACCACGGGGGGGCCGGGTAGATACGCAGTATTTT
size: .; D: .; V: TRBV24-1; J: TRBJ2-2; CDR3: CATQSRSNTGELFF; DNA: TGTGCCACCCAATCCCGGTCGAACACCGGGGAGCTGTTTTTT
size: .; D: .; V: TRBV4-1; J: TRBJ1-1; CDR3: CASSQDGRGGNTEAFF; DNA: TGCGCCAGCAGCCAAGATGGTAGGGGAGGCAACACTGAAGCTTTCTTT
size: .; D: TRBD1; V: TRBV30; J: TRBJ1-2; CDR3: CAWGTGNYGYTF; DNA: TGTGCCTGGGGGACAGGGAACTATGGCTACACCTTC
size: .; D: TRBD1; V: TRBV28; J: TRBJ1-1; CDR3: CASSTRQGAYDTEAFF; DNA: TGTGCCAGCAGTACCCGACAGGGGGCGTACGACACTGAAGCTTTCTTT
size: .; D: .; V: TRBV18; J: TRBJ2-7; CDR3: CASSPSTGRGSYEQYF; DNA: TGTGCCAGCTCACCTTCCACGGGTAGAGGCTCCTACGAGCAGTACTTC
size: .; D: .; V: TRBV7-9; J: TRBJ1-1; CDR3: CASSLRGNRVNTEAFF; DNA: TGTGCCAGCAGCCTCCGTGGGAACAGGGTCAACACTGAAGCTTTCTTT
size: .; D: .; V: TRBV7-9; J: TRBJ1-5; CDR3: CASSLVGADNQPQHF; DNA: TGTGCCAGCAGCTTAGTGGGGGCAGACAATCAGCCCCAGCATTTT
size: .; D: .; V: TRBV19; J: TRBJ1-2; CDR3: CASRLAGYTF; DNA: TGTGCCAGCCGACTGGCTGGCTACACCTTC
size: .; D: .; V: TRBV19; J: TRBJ1-2; CDR3: CASSSFYGYTF; DNA: TGTGCCAGTAGTTCTTTCTATGGCTACACCTTC
size: .; D: .; V: TRBV10-3; J: TRBJ1-3; CDR3: CAILDNSGNTIYF; DNA: TGTGCCATCCTGGACAACTCTGGAAACACCATATATTTT
size: .; D: .; V: TRBV3-1/TRBV3-2; J: TRBJ1-2; CDR3: CASSQRDGADYGYTF; DNA: TGTGCCAGCAGCCAGCGGGACGGCGCGGACTATGGCTACACCTTC
size: .; D: TRBD1; V: TRBV5-4; J: TRBJ2-2; CDR3: CASSTGTGGPVVTGELFF; DNA: TGTGCCAGCAGCACGGGGACAGGGGGTCCAGTCGTCACCGGGGAGCTGTTTTTT
size: .; D: TRBD2; V: TRBV4-2; J: TRBJ2-1; CDR3: CASSRLAGVYNEQFF; DNA: TGTGCCAGCAGCCGGTTAGCGGGGGTTTACAATGAGCAGTTCTTC
size: .; D: .; V: TRBV5-1; J: TRBJ1-4; CDR3: CASKRQGLPNEKLFF; DNA: TGCGCCAGCAAACGCCAGGGTCTGCCTAATGAAAAACTGTTTTTT
size: .; D: .; V: TRBV3-1/TRBV3-2; J: TRBJ1-6; CDR3: CASSHVHRVENSPLHF; DNA: TGTGCCAGCAGCCACGTCCACAGGGTTGAGAATTCACCCCTCCACTTT
size: .; D: .; V: TRBV10-1; J: TRBJ1-1; CDR3: CASSESGTNTEAFF; DNA: TGCGCCAGCAGTGAGTCGGGCACGAACACTGAAGCTTTCTTT
size: .; D: .; V: TRBV29-1; J: TRBJ2-3; CDR3: CSVAYSSGSGDTQYF; DNA: TGCAGCGTTGCGTACTCCTCAGGGTCGGGAGATACGCAGTATTTT
size: once; D: .; V: TRBV3-1/TRBV3-2; J: TRBJ2-1; CDR3: CASSQGAGPQFF; DNA: TGTGCCAGCAGCCAAGGGGCGGGACCGCAGTTCTTC
size: .; D: TRBD1; V: TRBV19; J: TRBJ1-4; CDR3: CASSIRQGASEKLFF; DNA: TGTGCCAGTAGTATCAGACAGGGGGCGAGTGAAAAACTGTTTTTT
size: .; D: .; V: TRBV30; J: TRBJ2-3; CDR3: CAGWGGGTDTQYF; DNA: TGTGCCGGATGGGGCGGAGGCACAGATACGCAGTATTTT
size: .; D: .; V: TRBV5-4; J: TRBJ1-2; CDR3: CASSLRGGNYGYTF; DNA: TGTGCCAGCAGCCTCCGAGGAGGCAACTATGGCTACACCTTC
size: .; D: TRBD2; V: TRBV5-1; J: TRBJ2-7; CDR3: CASSLGGTNSYEQYF; DNA: TGCGCCAGCAGCTTGGGGGGGACTAACTCCTACGAGCAGTACTTC
size: once; D: .; V: TRBV5-1; J: TRBJ1-2; CDR3: CASSLIGVGARGYTF; DNA: TGCGCCAGCAGCTTGATAGGTGTGGGGGCACGTGGCTACACCTTC
size: .; D: .; V: TRBV24-1; J: TRBJ2-3; CDR3: CATSQGATDTQYF; DNA: TGTGCCACCAGTCAAGGGGCCACAGATACGCAGTATTTT
size: .; D: .; V: TRBV10-1; J: TRBJ1-1; CDR3: CATSQGLNTEAFF; DNA: TGCGCCACCTCACAGGGACTGAACACTGAAGCTTTCTTT
size: .; D: .; V: TRBV6-1; J: TRBJ2-2; CDR3: CASSEGPNTGELFF; DNA: TGTGCCAGCAGTGAAGGGCCGAACACCGGGGAGCTGTTTTTT
size: .; D: TRBD2; V: TRBV5-1; J: TRBJ2-1; CDR3: CASMLRGGYEQFF; DNA: TGCGCCAGCATGCTTCGGGGGGGCTATGAGCAGTTCTTC
size: .; D: .; V: TRBV12-5; J: TRBJ2-3; CDR3: CASGFLLADTDTQYF; DNA: TGTGCTAGTGGTTTCCTTCTCGCAGACACAGATACGCAGTATTTT
size: .; D: .; V: TRBV6-5; J: TRBJ1-5; CDR3: CASSYLRGPQHF; DNA: TGTGCCAGCAGTTACCTGCGCGGACCCCAGCATTTT
size: .; D: TRBD1; V: TRBV5-1; J: TRBJ2-2; CDR3: CASSDRGPPGELFF; DNA: TGCGCCAGCAGTGACAGGGGGCCGCCCGGGGAGCTGTTTTTT
size: .; D: TRBD2; V: TRBV27; J: TRBJ2-2; CDR3: CASSFRGGMSGELFF; DNA: TGTGCCAGCAGTTTTAGGGGAGGGATGTCCGGGGAGCTGTTTTTT
size: .; D: TRBD2; V: TRBV2; J: TRBJ2-1; CDR3: CASSEDAGGASYNEQFF; DNA: TGTGCCAGCAGTGAGGACGCGGGGGGGGCGTCCTACAATGAGCAGTTCTTC
size: .; D: .; V: TRBV2; J: TRBJ1-6; CDR3: CASSEGRQNSPLHF; DNA: TGTGCCAGCAGTGAAGGCAGGCAGAATTCACCCCTCCACTTT
size: once; D: TRBD1; V: TRBV5-6; J: TRBJ2-1; CDR3: CASSPGQGKGEQFF; DNA: TGTGCCAGCAGCCCGGGACAGGGCAAAGGGGAGCAGTTCTTC
size: .; D: TRBD2; V: TRBV7-6; J: TRBJ2-3; CDR3: CASSFSGVSTDTQYF; DNA: TGTGCCAGCAGCTTTAGCGGGGTAAGCACAGATACGCAGTATTTT
size: .; D: TRBD1; V: TRBV3-1/TRBV3-2; J: TRBJ1-6; CDR3: CVSSQVNRGSPLHF; DNA: TGTGTCAGCAGCCAAGTAAACAGGGGTTCACCCCTCCACTTT
size: .; D: .; V: TRBV24-1; J: TRBJ1-5; CDR3: CATSASQGRGWQPQHF; DNA: TGTGCCACCAGTGCCTCCCAGGGAAGGGGGTGGCAGCCCCAGCATTTT
size: .; D: TRBD2; V: TRBV6-5; J: TRBJ2-1; CDR3: CASSFERGGKGEQFF; DNA: TGTGCCAGCAGTTTTGAACGGGGGGGGAAAGGTGAGCAGTTCTTC
size: .; D: .; V: TRBV5-1; J: TRBJ1-1; CDR3: CASSDSGDPEAFF; DNA: TGCGCCAGCAGCGATTCAGGGGACCCTGAAGCTTTCTTT
size: .; D: .; V: TRBV4-2; J: TRBJ1-6; CDR3: CASSQVSFGASYNSPLHF; DNA: TGTGCCAGCAGCCAAGTGAGCTTTGGGGCGTCCTATAATTCACCCCTCCACTTT
size: .; D: .; V: TRBV10-3; J: TRBJ1-1; CDR3: CAISEGRMRVAFF; DNA: TGTGCCATCAGTGAGGGAAGAATGAGGGTCGCTTTCTTT
size: few; D: TRBD2; V: TRBV5-5; J: TRBJ2-6; CDR3: CASSVGLNSGANVLTF; DNA: TGTGCCAGCAGTGTGGGACTAAACTCTGGGGCCAACGTCCTGACTTTC
size: .; D: TRBD2; V: TRBV5-1; J: TRBJ2-7; CDR3: CASSLDPGLAGRYEQYF; DNA: TGCGCCAGCAGCTTGGATCCGGGACTAGCGGGGAGATACGAGCAGTACTTC
size: .; D: .; V: TRBV6-1; J: TRBJ2-2; CDR3: CASSDSPDRPSSELFF; DNA: TGTGCCAGCAGTGATAGCCCGGACAGACCCTCCTCTGAGCTGTTTTTT
size: once; D: .; V: TRBV5-8; J: TRBJ1-2; CDR3: CASSVRGYGYTF; DNA: TGTGCCAGCAGCGTCAGGGGCTATGGCTACACCTTC
size: .; D: .; V: TRBV2; J: TRBJ2-2; CDR3: CASSDPGELAGELFF; DNA: TGTGCCAGCAGTGACCCCGGGGAATTAGCCGGGGAGCTGTTTTTT
size: .; D: TRBD1; V: TRBV7-9; J: TRBJ1-2; CDR3: CASSPPSRDRDYGYTF; DNA: TGTGCCAGCAGCCCCCCGTCCCGGGACAGGGACTATGGCTACACCTTC
size: .; D: .; V: TRBV7-9; J: TRBJ1-1; CDR3: CASTINRLGNTEAFF; DNA: TGTGCCAGCACCATAAACAGGTTGGGGAACACTGAAGCTTTCTTT
size: few; D: .; V: TRBV5-4; J: TRBJ2-5; CDR3: CASSLVSQETQYF; DNA: TGTGCCAGCAGCTTGGTTTCCCAGGAGACCCAGTACTTC
size: .; D: TRBD2; V: TRBV5-1; J: TRBJ2-3; CDR3: CASSLALAGGPDTQYF; DNA: TGCGCCAGCAGCTTGGCACTAGCGGGGGGCCCAGATACGCAGTATTTT
size: once; D: .; V: TRBV11-2; J: TRBJ1-1; CDR3: CASSLMTGLNTEAFF; DNA: TGTGCCAGCAGCTTAATGACAGGATTGAACACTGAAGCTTTCTTT